Listed here are 32 T cell receptor beta chains from one sample, sequenced in a study of blood T cell repertoires in COVID-19. Clones were sequenced by immunoSEQ multiplex PCR, and TCRdb holds only the in-frame ones, with some missing. The sample lists 200,000 to 300,000 clones; 75% to 85% were seen once. The sample was peripheral blood. The source is a woman of 80 years or more with COVID-19, enrolled during active disease.

The rearrangement uses TRBV24-1 and TRBJ2-7; 10 bases are a match to TRBD1. Germline V gene lookup returns CDR1 KGHDR and CDR2 SFDVKD. The CDR3 is made up of 13 amino acids. V lost 0 bases, J lost 9 bases, and 1 base stayed unmatched. The CDR3 sequence: CATSDLGQGGQYF. CDR3 sequence (DNA): TGTGCCACCAGTGATTTGGGACAGGGGGGGCAGTACTTC.

CDR3 DNA: TGCAGTGTCCACATAGATACGCAGTATTTT. Amino acids: CSVHIDTQYF. The chain couples TRBV20-1 to TRBJ2-3; D gene ambiguous. Deletions cut 7 bases from V and 5 bases from J, with 7 bases between. Germline CDR1 reads DFQATT; CDR2 reads SNEGSKA (reference sequence). The CDR3 consists of 10 residues.

The V gene is TRBV7-2, the J gene TRBJ1-1, with D unclear. The germline gives CDR1 SGHTA, CDR2 FQGNSA. The CDR3 runs to 14 residues. The ends were cut back, 5 bases at V and 0 bases at J, with 10 bases in the middle. CDR3 DNA: TGTGCCAGCAGCCCCCTCCTCTTGAACACTGAAGCTTTCTTT. Translation: CASSPLLLNTEAFF.

The J gene is TRBJ2-7, the V gene TRBV3-1 (or the pseudogene TRBV3-2); TRBD2 aligns across 7 bases. Germline V gene lookup returns CDR1 LGHDT and CDR2 YNNKEL (reference sequence). This CDR3 contains 14 residues. Trimming at V came to 0 bases and at J to 3 bases, leaving 2 bases not matched to a gene. The CDR3 loop reads CASSQEGGSYEQYF. As DNA, the CDR3 is TGTGCCAGCAGCCAAGAAGGCGGGAGCTACGAGCAGTACTTC.

The chain recombines TRBV5-6 with TRBJ1-2, with 7 bases aligning to TRBD1. CDR3 length: 14 amino acids. V was clipped by 3 bases and J by 4 bases; unmatched bases: 6. CDR1 is SGHDT, CDR2 YYEEEE, per germline. As DNA, the CDR3 is TGTGCCAGCAGCTATCAGGGGGAAAGCTATGGCTACACCTTC. The encoded protein is CASSYQGESYGYTF.

The chain couples TRBV18 to TRBJ2-7, with 9 nucleotides matching TRBD1. V dropped 5 bases and J dropped 5; count of bases not matched to a gene: 10. This CDR3 has 15 amino acids. Germline CDR1 and CDR2: KGHSH and LQKENI. CDR3: CASSALPGQGNEQYF. As DNA, the CDR3 is TGTGCCAGCTCAGCGCTACCGGGACAGGGTAACGAGCAGTACTTC.

The chain recombines TRBV20-1 with TRBJ1-1, with 11 bases fitting TRBD1. Per the germline V gene, CDR1 is DFQATT and CDR2 is SNEGSKA (reference sequence). Trimming cost V 3 bases and J 3 bases; bases outside gene matches: 3. The CDR3 runs 14 residues. The CDR3 loop is CSASGQGAYTEAFF. CDR3 bases: TGCAGTGCTAGTGGACAGGGGGCATACACTGAAGCTTTCTTT.

CDR3 DNA sequence: TGTGCCAGCAGCTTCCTCAGGAGCGGAAATGAGCAGTTCTTC. It yields the protein CASSFLRSGNEQFF. The rearrangement joins TRBV7-2 to TRBJ2-1, with a weak D call TRBD2 (5 bases). The ends were cut back, 3 bases at V and 7 bases at J, with 13 bases in the middle. CDR1 is SGHTA and CDR2 is FQGNSA in the germline V gene. The CDR3 contains 14 residues.

J is TRBJ1-3 and V is TRBV6-5; D unclear. Per the germline V gene, CDR1 is MNHEY and CDR2 is SVGAGI. The V end was cut by 1 base, the J end by 0 bases, with 10 bases between. The CDR3 has 16 residues. CDR3 residues: CASSYYPRSSGNTIYF. The CDR3 DNA sequence: TGTGCCAGCAGTTACTACCCACGGAGCTCTGGAAACACCATATATTTT.

This sequence joins TRBV18 and TRBJ1-1; tentatively, D is TRBD1 (5 bases). Trimming removed 0 bases at V and 2 bases at J, with 10 bases between. The germline V gene has CDR1 KGHSH and CDR2 LQKENI. The CDR3 is made up of 15 amino acids. The CDR3 sequence: CASSPPQGGNTEAFF. CDR3 in DNA: TGTGCCAGCTCACCACCCCAGGGAGGTAACACTGAAGCTTTCTTT.

The genes are TRBV27 and TRBJ1-1; D might be TRBD1 (5 bases). This CDR3 is 16 amino acids long. Germline V gene data show CDR1 as MNHEY and CDR2 as SMNVEV (reference sequence). Trimming left V 9 bases short and J 1 base short, with 21 bases between. Here the CDR3 reads CASRKQVGPANTEAFF. DNA for the CDR3: TGTGCCAGTAGAAAACAGGTCGGTCCGGCGAACACTGAAGCTTTCTTT.

The sample holds one count of this clone. The chain uses TRBV6-1 and TRBJ1-5, with D unclear. CDR1 and CDR2 from the germline V gene are MNHNS and SASEGT. Trimming took off 1 base at V and 4 bases at J, with 14 bases between the two ends. There are 16 residues in the CDR3. Written as DNA, the CDR3 is TGTGCCAGCAGTGAAGTGGGAGGCTGGAGGAATCAGCCCCAGCATTTT. This sequence encodes CASSEVGGWRNQPQHF.

This clone has only one observation. CDR3 sequence reads: CASSSHIANYGYTF. The CDR3, as DNA: TGTGCCAGCAGCTCTCATATAGCTAACTATGGCTACACCTTC. The chain recombines TRBV7-9 with TRBJ1-2; D is ambiguous. Trimming shortened V by 4 bases and J by 0 bases, and 9 bases separated the two germline ends. The CDR3 spans 14 residues. The germline V gene encodes CDR1 SEHNR and CDR2 FQNEAQ (reference sequence).

This chain uses TRBV5-1 with TRBJ1-3; D ambiguous. Trimming took 4 bases from V and 3 from J, leaving 14 bases between them. CDR1 and CDR2 (germline): SGHRS, YFSETQ. CDR3 length: 15 amino acids. The CDR3 here is CASSHPGLGGNTIYF. The CDR3 coding sequence is TGCGCCAGCAGCCATCCCGGGTTAGGTGGAAACACCATATATTTT.

CDR3 nucleotide sequence: TGTGCCAGCAGCGGTGAGCGGAACAATGAGCAGTTCTTC. It is translated as CASSGERNNEQFF. This sequence joins TRBV7-3 and TRBJ2-1; a possible D gene is TRBD2 (5 bases). Germline values: CDR1 SGHTA, CDR2 FQGTGA. Trimming stripped 5 bases from V and 5 bases from J, with 10 bases between. The CDR3 runs 13 residues.

This clone was detected only a few times. In DNA, the CDR3 is TGTGCCAGCAGGCCCTCGGGGGTGGACACTGAAGCTTTCTTT. This translates into CASRPSGVDTEAFF. The chain joins TRBV6-5 to TRBJ1-1, with a weak D call TRBD1 (5 bases). V was cut by 6 bases and J by 3 bases, with 14 bases left in between. In germline, CDR1 is MNHEY, CDR2 SVGAGI. This CDR3 has 14 residues.

This clone was seen a handful of times. This chain joins TRBV18 and TRBJ1-5, with unresolved D. The V end lost 2 bases, the J end lost 2 bases, and 10 bases lay between the germline ends. This CDR3 has 15 amino acids. Germline values: CDR1 KGHSH, CDR2 LQKENI. This CDR3 is CASSPTDFRNQPQHF. CDR3 bases: TGTGCCAGCTCACCAACAGATTTCCGCAATCAGCCCCAGCATTTT.

The gene calls are TRBV19 and TRBJ1-1; 7 nucleotides agree with TRBD1. Germline CDR1 reads LNHDA; CDR2 reads SQIVND (reference sequence). V shed 1 base and J 8 bases; nucleotides not matched to a gene: 7. The CDR3 sequence is 14 residues long. As DNA, the CDR3 is TGTGCCAGTAGTATAGTTTTAGGGGGCGGAGAAGCTTTCTTT. It is translated as CASSIVLGGGEAFF.

This clone was counted once. The chain recombines TRBV7-2 with TRBJ1-4, with TRBD1 matching 8 bases. CDR1 and CDR2 (germline): SGHTA, FQGNSA. V lost 0 bases, J lost 0 bases, and 3 bases stayed unmatched. The CDR3 runs to 17 residues. The CDR3 sequence: CASSLAGQGATNEKLFF. The CDR3 DNA reads TGTGCCAGCAGCTTAGCTGGACAGGGCGCAACTAATGAAAAACTGTTTTTT.

This chain links TRBV24-1 with TRBJ2-1; the match to TRBD2 covers 14 bases. There are 21 residues in the CDR3. Trimming took 7 bases from V and 1 from J; bases not matched to a gene: 17. Germline CDR1 and CDR2: KGHDR and SFDVKD. CDR3 loop: CATRGTVQGTSGSPSYNEQFF. As DNA, the CDR3 is TGTGCCACCAGGGGCACCGTGCAGGGGACTAGCGGGAGCCCTTCCTACAATGAGCAGTTCTTC.

The gene calls are TRBV21-1 and TRBJ1-1; the table's D call, TRBD1, has no DNA check behind it. TRBV21-1 is reported as a pseudogene. The CDR3 runs to 17 residues. CDR3 bases: TGTGCCAGCAACCCCTGGACAGGGGGCGCGTTGAACACTGAAGCTTTCTTT. Amino acids: CASNPWTGGALNTEAFF.

This clone was recorded a few times. Within the sample, other DNA sequences also encode this same CDR3. This chain connects TRBV6-5 to TRBJ1-1; D may be TRBD1 (5 bases). The CDR3 is 13 residues long. Germline V lookup: CDR1 MNHEY, CDR2 SVGAGI. With 0 bases removed from V and 4 bases from J, the gap between germline ends came to 6 bases. The CDR3 loop reads CASSYSGATEAFF. The DNA of the CDR3 is TGTGCCAGCAGTTACTCAGGGGCCACTGAAGCTTTCTTT.

The rearrangement joins TRBV30 to TRBJ2-7, with TRBD2 matching over 7 bases. CDR1 is GTSNPN, CDR2 SVGIG, per germline (reference sequence). V gave up 2 bases and J gave up 0 bases; unmatched junction bases: 7. The length of the CDR3 is 15 residues. CDR3 sequence: CAWSYWGGNSYEQYF. For the CDR3, the DNA is TGTGCCTGGAGTTATTGGGGGGGAAACTCCTACGAGCAGTACTTC.

The chain joins TRBV9 to TRBJ1-3, with D hard to call. This CDR3 comprises 16 residues. With 0 bases removed from V and 0 bases from J, the gap between germline ends came to 10 bases. Per the germline V gene, CDR1 is SGDLS and CDR2 is YYNGEE. The CDR3 DNA sequence: TGTGCCAGCAGCGTAGCTGAGGGCTACTCTGGAAACACCATATATTTT. Residues: CASSVAEGYSGNTIYF.

V and J are TRBV6-5 and TRBJ1-3; D gene ambiguous. Germline V lookup: CDR1 MNHEY, CDR2 SVGAGI. Trimming pared 2 bases from V and 2 bases from J, leaving 10 bases between. The CDR3 loop spans 15 amino acids. This CDR3 reads CASSYREGTGNTIYF. The CDR3 DNA reads as TGTGCCAGCAGTTACAGGGAGGGAACTGGAAACACCATATATTTT.

The rearrangement uses TRBV9 and TRBJ2-7, with TRBD1 matching over 7 bases. This CDR3 contains 15 residues. After removal of 0 bases from V and 0 bases from J, the junction contained 3 bases not matched to a gene. Germline CDR1 reads SGDLS; CDR2 reads YYNGEE. The CDR3 sequence: CASSVGGGGSYEQYF. The CDR3 DNA reads as TGTGCCAGCAGCGTAGGAGGGGGCGGCTCCTACGAGCAGTACTTC.

This chain connects TRBV3-1 (or the pseudogene TRBV3-2) to TRBJ2-3; 10 bases are a match to TRBD1. From germline, CDR1 is LGHDT and CDR2 YNNKEL (reference sequence). J was trimmed by 1 base and V by 0 bases; bases with no gene match: 4. The CDR3 has 17 residues. The CDR3 protein is CASSQDRGTGGTDTQYF. DNA for the CDR3: TGTGCCAGCAGCCAAGATCGGGGGACAGGGGGCACAGATACGCAGTATTTT.

The rearrangement uses TRBV5-1 and TRBJ2-3, with D hard to call. Per the germline V gene, CDR1 is SGHRS and CDR2 is YFSETQ. The CDR3 is 15 amino acids. The V end lost 5 bases, the J end lost 1 base, and 14 bases lay between the germline ends. Written as DNA, the CDR3 is TGCGCCAGCAGTGCCGGTCCCCTCGGCACAGATACGCAGTATTTT. It codes for CASSAGPLGTDTQYF.

The chain recombines TRBV30 with TRBJ1-5; 9 bases match TRBD1. Germline CDR1 reads GTSNPN; CDR2 reads SVGIG (reference sequence). This CDR3 comprises 15 residues. Trimming removed 3 bases from V and 4 bases from J; junction bases left unmatched: 7. The CDR3 DNA is TGTGCCTGGAGGGCCGACAGGGGGAGAAATCAGCCCCAGCATTTT. Protein product: CAWRADRGRNQPQHF.

V is TRBV5-4 and J is TRBJ2-5, with a weak D call TRBD2 (7 bases). V was clipped by 9 bases and J by 5 bases, with 32 bases between them. Germline V gene sequence: CDR1 SGHNT, CDR2 YYREEE (reference sequence). The CDR3 has 18 amino acids. The CDR3, as DNA: TGTGCCACAAAAGGAGGGGTCGGGGGGCCTAGCAGAAGGGAGACCCAGTACTTC. This encodes CATKGGVGGPSRRETQYF.

This clone has just a few counts. The V and J genes are TRBV29-1 and TRBJ1-1; no definite D call. CDR3 length: 13 residues. V was shortened by 7 bases and J by 3 bases, with 15 bases between the two germline ends. The germline V gene has CDR1 SQVTM and CDR2 ANQGSEA. The CDR3 DNA reads TGCAGCGCTCGGCGCCAGCGTGACACTGAAGCTTTCTTT. This gives the protein CSARRQRDTEAFF.

V is TRBV5-4 and J is TRBJ2-5; 12 bases map to TRBD2. The CDR3 covers 15 residues. Germline values: CDR1 SGHNT, CDR2 YYREEE (reference sequence). Losses at the gene ends were 5 bases for V and 5 bases for J; bases not matched to a gene: 7. In DNA form, the CDR3 reads TGTGCCAGCAGGTCCGGGACTAGCGGGCGGGAGACCCAGTACTTC. Residues: CASRSGTSGRETQYF.